The 5 T cell receptor beta chains below come from one sample, sequenced in a study of blood T cell repertoires in COVID-19. TCRdb keeps only in-frame clones here, not all; method: immunoSEQ multiplex PCR. The table lists tens of thousands of clones, 70% to 90% of them singletons. The sequencing sample was made of peripheral blood. These TCRs come from a human donor in a cohort sampled during active COVID-19.

The chain carries TRBV4-1 and TRBJ1-2; D is uncertain. Germline values: CDR1 MGHRA, CDR2 YSYEKL. V lost 1 base and J lost 6, with 9 bases in between. This CDR3 region has 13 residues. The CDR3 DNA reads as TGCGCCAGCAGCCAAGTGTCAGAAAATGGCTACACCTTC. Amino acids: CASSQVSENGYTF.

This rearrangement joins TRBV6-5 to TRBJ1-3; TRBD1 aligns across 11 bases. CDR1 is MNHEY and CDR2 is SVGAGI in the germline V gene. The V segment lost 8 bases and the J segment 2 bases; nucleotides outside the gene matches: 2. The CDR3 spans 14 residues. CDR3 bases: TGTGCCAGCCGGGGACAGGGGGCTGGAAACACCATATATTTT. It is translated as CASRGQGAGNTIYF.

The chain recombines TRBV2 with TRBJ2-7, with no clear D. The CDR3 is 11 amino acids. Germline V gene lookup returns CDR1 SNHLY and CDR2 FYNNEI. V was shortened by 7 bases and J by 3 bases, with 7 bases between the two germline ends. CDR3 nucleotide sequence: TGTGCCAGCACGGTTATCTACGAGCAGTACTTC. It is translated as CASTVIYEQYF.

The chain carries TRBV28 and TRBJ2-2; tentative D call: TRBD1 (5 bases). Germline-derived CDR1 and CDR2 are MDHEN and SYDVKM. The CDR3 is 13 residues long. Trimming left V 3 bases short and J 6 bases short, with 8 bases between. CDR3 in DNA: TGTGCCAGCAGTTTGCAGGGATCCGGGGAGCTGTTTTTT. It encodes CASSLQGSGELFF.

The gene calls are TRBV19 and TRBJ1-2; D possibly corresponds to TRBD1 (6 bases). The germline gives CDR1 LNHDA, CDR2 SQIVND (reference sequence). V gave up 2 bases and J gave up 5 bases, with 15 bases separating them. The CDR3 contains 15 residues. CDR3 sequence: CASSIYGTPRYGYTF. CDR3 DNA sequence: TGTGCCAGTAGTATATATGGGACACCGAGATATGGCTACACCTTC.